These T cell receptor beta chains were read from a single sample in a study of identical twins. TCRdb independently ran MiXCR on the 5' RACE reads; one entry per CDR3 protein. The sample yields a few hundred thousand distinct CDR3 sequences, 7.5% to 10% seen once. These same data were also listed under a study on yellow fever vaccine responses in identical twins.

The sample consisted of PBMCs. These receptors originate from a woman aged 18-29 years in good health. Each CDR3 is given with its conserved first and last residue. A D gene is named only where the DNA matches it firmly. Size values are once, few and many counts, or a class for expanded clones, and some rows have none.

v_gene: TRBV7-2; j_gene: TRBJ2-7; abundance: .; d_gene: TRBD2; CDR3nt: TGTGCCAGCAGCTTCACTAGCGGGACCTCCTACGAGCAGTACTTC; CDR3aa: CASSFTSGTSYEQYF
v_gene: TRBV4-2; j_gene: TRBJ2-6; abundance: few; d_gene: .; CDR3nt: TGTGCCAGCAGTAGCGGAGAGTTGGCTCCTGGGGCCAACGTCCTGACTTTC; CDR3aa: CASSSGELAPGANVLTF
v_gene: TRBV7-9; j_gene: TRBJ2-7; abundance: few; d_gene: TRBD2; CDR3nt: TGTGCCAGCAGCCCCGGGGCAGGTTGGGGACTAGCGGGGGGACTCCTCTACGAGCAGTACTTC; CDR3aa: CASSPGAGWGLAGGLLYEQYF
v_gene: TRBV6-1; j_gene: TRBJ2-7; abundance: many; d_gene: .; CDR3nt: TGTGCCAGTTCCCTTTGGGGAGAATCTTACGAGCAGTACTTC; CDR3aa: CASSLWGESYEQYF
v_gene: TRBV5-6; j_gene: TRBJ2-3; abundance: many; d_gene: TRBD1; CDR3nt: TGTGCCAGCAGCTTCAGGGGGTTGACTAGCACAGATACGCAGTATTTT; CDR3aa: CASSFRGLTSTDTQYF
v_gene: TRBV4-3; j_gene: TRBJ2-3; abundance: few; d_gene: .; CDR3nt: TGCGCCAGCAGCCAAGGCCGCGCCGGGGATACGCAGTATTTT; CDR3aa: CASSQGRAGDTQYF
v_gene: TRBV6-2/TRBV6-3; j_gene: TRBJ2-7; abundance: few; d_gene: TRBD2; CDR3nt: TGTGCCAGCACCCGTCGGGGGGACGAGCAGTACTTC; CDR3aa: CASTRRGDEQYF
v_gene: TRBV6-2/TRBV6-3; j_gene: TRBJ1-1; abundance: many; d_gene: .; CDR3nt: TGTGCCAGCAAGCTCCCTGTAGGACAGGAAGCTTTCTTT; CDR3aa: CASKLPVGQEAFF
v_gene: TRBV5-1; j_gene: TRBJ1-1; abundance: .; d_gene: .; CDR3nt: TGCGCCAGCAGCAAGGCGGGTATCACTGAAGCTTTCTTT; CDR3aa: CASSKAGITEAFF
v_gene: TRBV7-9; j_gene: TRBJ1-3; abundance: few; d_gene: .; CDR3nt: TGTGCCAGCAGCTTAGGGGGCGTCAAACGGAACACCATATATTTT; CDR3aa: CASSLGGVKRNTIYF
v_gene: TRBV20-1; j_gene: TRBJ2-2; abundance: .; d_gene: .; CDR3nt: TGCAGTGCTCCCGACGTACAGGGTGTTAATACCGGGGAGCTGTTTTTT; CDR3aa: CSAPDVQGVNTGELFF